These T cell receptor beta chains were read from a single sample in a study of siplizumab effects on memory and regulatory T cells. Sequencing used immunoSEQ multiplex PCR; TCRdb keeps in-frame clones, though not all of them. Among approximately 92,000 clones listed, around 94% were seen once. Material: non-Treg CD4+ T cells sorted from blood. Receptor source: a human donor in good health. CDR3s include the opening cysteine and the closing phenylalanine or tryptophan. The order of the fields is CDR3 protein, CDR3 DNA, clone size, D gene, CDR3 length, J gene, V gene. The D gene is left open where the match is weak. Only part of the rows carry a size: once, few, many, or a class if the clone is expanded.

cdr3_aa: CASRTDRNQPQHF; cdr3_nt: TGTGCCAGTAGAACGGACAGGAATCAGCCCCAGCATTTT; clone_size: few; d_call: TRBD1; cdr3_length: 13; j_call: TRBJ1-5; v_call: TRBV19
cdr3_aa: CASSAREGRPYEQYF; cdr3_nt: TGTGCCAGCAGCGCCCGTGAGGGGAGGCCCTACGAGCAGTACTTC; clone_size: NA; d_call: NA; cdr3_length: 15; j_call: TRBJ2-7; v_call: TRBV9
cdr3_aa: CASSPQKLTDTQYF; cdr3_nt: TGTGCCAGCTCACCACAGAAATTAACAGATACGCAGTATTTT; clone_size: NA; d_call: NA; cdr3_length: 14; j_call: TRBJ2-3; v_call: TRBV18
cdr3_aa: CASRRTETDTQYF; cdr3_nt: TGTGCCAGCAGAAGGACAGAGACAGATACGCAGTATTTT; clone_size: NA; d_call: NA; cdr3_length: 13; j_call: TRBJ2-3; v_call: TRBV2
cdr3_aa: CSASRSSEAFF; cdr3_nt: TGCAGTGCTAGCCGTTCCTCTGAAGCTTTCTTT; clone_size: NA; d_call: NA; cdr3_length: 11; j_call: TRBJ1-1; v_call: TRBV20-1
cdr3_aa: CATTSAGTRTNNEQFF; cdr3_nt: TGTGCCACCACTAGCGCCGGGACCAGAACCAACAATGAGCAGTTCTTC; clone_size: NA; d_call: NA; cdr3_length: 16; j_call: TRBJ2-1; v_call: TRBV15
cdr3_aa: CATSMVGWEQYF; cdr3_nt: TGTGCCACCAGCATGGTAGGCTGGGAGCAGTACTTC; clone_size: NA; d_call: NA; cdr3_length: 12; j_call: TRBJ2-7; v_call: TRBV15
cdr3_aa: CASSLALVAGANEQYF; cdr3_nt: TGTGCCAGCAGCTTAGCGCTAGTCGCGGGAGCAAACGAGCAGTACTTC; clone_size: NA; d_call: TRBD2; cdr3_length: 16; j_call: TRBJ2-7; v_call: TRBV7-8
cdr3_aa: CASSFSTQRVEAFF; cdr3_nt: TGTGCCAGCAGCTTTTCCACTCAGCGTGTTGAAGCTTTCTTT; clone_size: NA; d_call: NA; cdr3_length: 14; j_call: TRBJ1-1; v_call: TRBV7-9
cdr3_aa: CASSTIQGNEQFF; cdr3_nt: TGTGCCAGCAGTACAATCCAGGGGAATGAGCAGTTCTTC; clone_size: NA; d_call: NA; cdr3_length: 13; j_call: TRBJ2-1; v_call: TRBV6-4
cdr3_aa: CASSKGRDSNYGYTF; cdr3_nt: TGTGCCAGCAGCAAAGGCCGGGACTCTAACTATGGCTACACCTTC; clone_size: once; d_call: NA; cdr3_length: 15; j_call: TRBJ1-2; v_call: TRBV7-2
cdr3_aa: CASQGGGANEKLFF; cdr3_nt: TGTGCCTCCCAGGGAGGGGGAGCTAATGAAAAACTGTTTTTT; clone_size: NA; d_call: NA; cdr3_length: 14; j_call: TRBJ1-4; v_call: TRBV30
cdr3_aa: CASSLIPTWSNTEAFF; cdr3_nt: TGTGCCAGCAGTTTGATCCCGACCTGGAGTAACACTGAAGCTTTCTTT; clone_size: once; d_call: NA; cdr3_length: 16; j_call: TRBJ1-1; v_call: TRBV7-9
cdr3_aa: CASSPYRVLDRGQYF; cdr3_nt: TGTGCCAGCAGTCCCTACAGGGTTTTAGATCGAGGGCAGTATTTT; clone_size: NA; d_call: NA; cdr3_length: 15; j_call: TRBJ2-3; v_call: TRBV27
cdr3_aa: CASKGQGRNEQYF; cdr3_nt: TGTGCCAGCAAGGGACAGGGGAGGAACGAGCAGTACTTC; clone_size: once; d_call: TRBD1; cdr3_length: 13; j_call: TRBJ2-7; v_call: TRBV25-1
cdr3_aa: CASLGANVLTF; cdr3_nt: TGTGCCAGCTTAGGGGCCAACGTCCTGACTTTC; clone_size: NA; d_call: NA; cdr3_length: 11; j_call: TRBJ2-6; v_call: TRBV6-5
cdr3_aa: CASSTTQGPLEKLFF; cdr3_nt: TGTGCCAGCAGCACCACACAAGGACCTCTAGAAAAACTGTTTTTT; clone_size: NA; d_call: NA; cdr3_length: 15; j_call: TRBJ1-4; v_call: TRBV7-3
cdr3_aa: CASSRDRSNYGYTF; cdr3_nt: TGTGCCAGCTCACGGGACCGCTCTAACTATGGCTACACCTTC; clone_size: NA; d_call: NA; cdr3_length: 14; j_call: TRBJ1-2; v_call: TRBV18
cdr3_aa: CASSDPGTGGADRGYTF; cdr3_nt: TGTGCCAGCAGTGATCCCGGGACAGGGGGCGCAGACCGTGGCTACACCTTC; clone_size: once; d_call: TRBD1; cdr3_length: 17; j_call: TRBJ1-2; v_call: TRBV25-1
cdr3_aa: CASSQVGTGAREQYF; cdr3_nt: TGTGCCAGCAGCCAAGTTGGGACAGGGGCTCGCGAGCAGTACTTC; clone_size: NA; d_call: TRBD1; cdr3_length: 15; j_call: TRBJ2-7; v_call: TRBV14
cdr3_aa: CASGAGGGTEAFF; cdr3_nt: TGTGCCAGCGGGGCTGGGGGGGGCACTGAAGCTTTCTTT; clone_size: once; d_call: NA; cdr3_length: 13; j_call: TRBJ1-1; v_call: TRBV6-6
cdr3_aa: CAWSGEYSVDTQYF; cdr3_nt: TGTGCCTGGAGTGGGGAGTATTCCGTAGATACGCAGTATTTT; clone_size: NA; d_call: NA; cdr3_length: 14; j_call: TRBJ2-3; v_call: TRBV30
cdr3_aa: CASSSRDRLNTEAFF; cdr3_nt: TGTGCCAGCAGCTCACGGGACAGACTGAACACTGAAGCTTTCTTT; clone_size: NA; d_call: TRBD1; cdr3_length: 15; j_call: TRBJ1-1; v_call: TRBV11-2
cdr3_aa: CASGAGGNEQFF; cdr3_nt: TGTGCCAGCGGGGCAGGGGGGAATGAGCAGTTCTTC; clone_size: once; d_call: NA; cdr3_length: 12; j_call: TRBJ2-1; v_call: TRBV2